The source of this T cell receptor (beta chain) is a study of cytomegalovirus exposure and HLA in healthy donors. Study results and limitations: The study put 150 to 200 TCR beta chains on its list as cytomegalovirus-associated.

This CDR3 is built from 16 residues. The V and J ends lost 8 bases and 4 bases, in that order; junction bases with no gene match: 13. The V gene's germline CDR1 is WSHSY and CDR2 SAAADI. About this clone: The target antigen is unknown.

Both 60 Vbeta primers and 13 Jbeta primers went into the PCR. As originally analysed: The count from a later analysis was 70 million to 85 million unique TCR beta chains, 9.5 million to 13 million of them shared. The protocol was immunoSEQ multiplex PCR, while the TCRdb copy is restricted to in-frame clones and leaves out a portion. The V and J calls and clone size are taken from that table; D and trimming were inferred from the DNA. The sample yields 140,000 to 150,000 clones, around 78% seen once. Donors in the study were healthy people who gave bone marrow. The sequencing sample was made of PBMCs. The origin of this receptor is a young woman in good health and CMV-seropositive. The chain couples TRBV10-2 to TRBJ2-3; TRBD2 aligns across 9 bases. CDR3 sequence reads: CASQFVCGGASDTQYF. The CDR3 DNA is TGCGCCAGCCAATTTGTCTGCGGGGGGGCTTCAGATACGCAGTATTTT.